The sequence of this T cell receptor (beta chain) was determined in a study of blood T cell repertoires in COVID-19. Study information: T cells, B-cell-depleted T cells, or PBMCs supplied cDNA or gDNA.

Libraries were prepared by immunoSEQ multiplex PCR; TCRdb keeps only in-frame clonotypes and omits some of them. The data hold a few hundred thousand clones, with around 91% observed a single time. From germline, CDR1 is ENHRY and CDR2 SYGVKD. This CDR3 comprises 14 residues. V lost 4 bases and J lost 5; bases outside the gene matches: 7. Sequencing input: peripheral blood. This TCR was sampled from a woman in her 40s with COVID-19, enrolled during active disease. The chain is built from TRBV10-3 and TRBJ2-5; 7 bases fit TRBD1. CDR3 amino acids: CAISAYRGRETQYF. The CDR3 coding sequence is TGTGCCATCAGTGCCTACAGGGGCAGGGAGACCCAGTACTTC.